The 31 T cell receptor beta chains reported below all come from one sample, sequenced in a study of shared clonotypes between healthy human individuals. It was CD45RO-negative cells, positively selected for CCR7, that made up naive CD8 cells, with terminally differentiated effector memory CD45RA+ cells excluded. The table came from immunoSEQ multiplex PCR; TCRdb's copy has only in-frame clones and leaves some out. The sample has around 700,000 clones; 92% are singletons. The sequenced sample was naive CD8+ T cells sorted from blood. Source of these receptors: a man younger than 40 in good health.

This clone came up once. V usage is TRBV6-6 and J usage is TRBJ2-3; D gene ambiguous. The V and J ends lost 1 base and 0 bases respectively, with 5 bases between them. The CDR3 loop spans 14 amino acids. Per germline, CDR1 MNHNY and CDR2 SVGAGI (reference sequence). In DNA, the CDR3 is TGTGCCAGCAGTTACTACCCCAGCACAGATACGCAGTATTTT. Protein product: CASSYYPSTDTQYF.

J is TRBJ2-7 and V is TRBV7-9, with TRBD1 matching over 11 bases. The length of the CDR3 is 16 residues. With V trimmed by 2 bases and J by 3 bases, 6 bases remained unmatched. In germline, CDR1 is SEHNR, CDR2 FQNEAQ (reference sequence). The CDR3 DNA follows: TGTGCCAGCAGCTTACAACCCGGGACAGGGGGCTACGAGCAGTACTTC. As protein: CASSLQPGTGGYEQYF.

This chain joins TRBV4-1 and TRBJ1-2; possible D gene TRBD1, 5 bases. The germline V gene encodes CDR1 MGHRA and CDR2 YSYEKL. This CDR3 has 19 amino acids. The V and J ends lost 0 bases and 1 base respectively, with 21 bases between them. The CDR3 spells CASSQEGDWVRAGNYGYTF. The CDR3 coding sequence is TGCGCCAGCAGCCAAGAGGGGGATTGGGTCAGGGCAGGTAACTATGGCTACACCTTC.

The V and J genes are TRBV6-1 and TRBJ2-4, with 7 bases identical to TRBD1. Germline-derived CDR1 and CDR2 are MNHNS and SASEGT. CDR3 size: 15 residues. With 0 bases clipped from V and 3 bases from J, the junction kept 2 bases outside the gene matches. Here the CDR3 reads CASSEAWDSKNIQYF. CDR3 DNA sequence: TGTGCCAGCAGTGAAGCTTGGGACAGCAAAAACATTCAGTACTTC.

The chain employs TRBV18 and TRBJ2-1; D is unclear. This CDR3 contains 12 residues. Trimming shortened V by 6 bases and J by 7 bases, and 10 bases separated the two germline ends. CDR1 KGHSH and CDR2 LQKENI come from the germline V gene. The CDR3 spells CASSYDGNEQFF. In nucleotides, the CDR3 is TGTGCCAGCTCGTATGACGGGAATGAGCAGTTCTTC.

This clone was counted a single time. CDR3 DNA: TGCAGCGTTGTCCTAGCGGGAGGGCCGGGGTACAATGAGCAGTTCTTC. It is translated as CSVVLAGGPGYNEQFF. The V and J genes are TRBV29-1 and TRBJ2-1, with 12 bases aligning to TRBD2. Germline V gene lookup returns CDR1 SQVTM and CDR2 ANQGSEA. This CDR3 is 16 amino acids long. J gave up 4 bases and V 4 bases, and 8 bases lay outside the gene matches.

The count of this clone is one. The V and J genes are TRBV15 and TRBJ1-2, with unresolved D. Trimming took off 5 bases at V and 4 bases at J, with 17 bases between the two ends. Germline CDR1 and CDR2: LNHNV and YYDKDF (reference sequence). The CDR3 totals 15 residues. CDR3 in amino acids: CATSLGMGDLYGYTF. CDR3 nucleotide sequence: TGTGCCACCAGCCTGGGAATGGGCGACCTCTATGGCTACACCTTC.

V gene TRBV7-9 combines with J gene TRBJ2-2; D remains ambiguous. This CDR3 is built from 14 residues. V lost 6 bases and J 0 bases, leaving 8 bases between the germline ends. The germline gives CDR1 SEHNR, CDR2 FQNEAQ (reference sequence). CDR3 DNA sequence: TGTGCCAGCAGAGCTCTAGCGAACACCGGGGAGCTGTTTTTT. Amino acids: CASRALANTGELFF.

The rearrangement uses TRBV6-6 and TRBJ2-1; D gene uncertain. CDR3 size: 15 residues. Germline V gene lookup returns CDR1 MNHNY and CDR2 SVGAGI (reference sequence). V shed 4 bases and J shed 7 bases, with 17 bases lying between them. CDR3 sequence: CASSSRLEVLNEQFF. The CDR3 region has the DNA TGTGCCAGCAGTTCTCGGCTAGAGGTCTTGAATGAGCAGTTCTTC.

The chain carries TRBV7-6 and TRBJ2-3; 8 bases are a match to TRBD1. The CDR3 has 15 residues. The V and J ends lost 1 base and 2 bases, in that order; junction bases with no gene match: 2. Germline CDR1 SGHVS, CDR2 FNYEAQ. The CDR3 region has the DNA TGTGCCAGCAGCTTAGAGGACAGGGTCACAGATACGCAGTATTTT. It codes for CASSLEDRVTDTQYF.

The J gene is TRBJ1-1, the V gene TRBV7-8, with no clear D. The germline gives CDR1 SGHVS, CDR2 FQNEAQ. V was cut by 5 bases and J by 8 bases, with 12 bases left in between. CDR3 length: 12 residues. Here the CDR3 reads CASSLGAREAFF. The CDR3 DNA reads as TGTGCCAGCAGCCTAGGCGCCAGAGAAGCTTTCTTT. Using reference TRBV7-8 and TRBJ1-1 for the parts outside the CDR3, the full variable domain is GAGVSQSPRYKVAKRGQDVALRCDPISGHVSLFWYQQALGQGPEFLTYFQNEAQLDKSGLPSDRFFAERPEGSVSTLKIQRTQQEDSAVYLCASSLGAREAFFGQGTRLTVV.

Comment on this clone: Without the conserved terminal phenylalanine or tryptophan, this CDR3 likely stems from a read error. No DNA is shown, since the ends of the CDR3 on it are uncertain; the CDR3 is the one TCRdb lists. This chain connects TRBV21-1 to TRBJ2-7. TRBV21-1 constitutes a pseudogene. From its first to its last residue, the CDR3 has 11 amino acids. The CDR3 reads CASSKVCGTDG.

The chain joins TRBV9 to TRBJ2-1; D tentatively reads TRBD1 or TRBD2 (5 bases each). With 3 bases removed from V and 2 bases from J, the gap between germline ends came to 12 bases. Germline V gene lookup returns CDR1 SGDLS and CDR2 YYNGEE. There are 15 residues in the CDR3. The DNA for the CDR3 is TGTGCCAGCAGCGGAGCCGGGGCTACCTACAATGAGCAGTTCTTC. It codes for CASSGAGATYNEQFF.

CDR3 bases: TGCGCCAGCAGCCCGCTGGACAGGGCCAACTATGGCTACACCTTC. Its translation: CASSPLDRANYGYTF. The rearrangement joins TRBV4-1 to TRBJ1-2, with 8 bases that match TRBD1. This CDR3 contains 15 residues. J was trimmed by 2 bases and V by 4 bases; bases with no gene match: 6. Germline V gives CDR1 MGHRA, CDR2 YSYEKL.

The rearrangement uses TRBV6-6 and TRBJ1-5; TRBD1 is a possible D gene (6 bases). The CDR3 covers 14 residues. V was shortened by 6 bases and J by 6 bases, with 15 bases between the two germline ends. In germline, CDR1 is MNHNY, CDR2 SVGAGI (reference sequence). CDR3 sequence reads: CASSPGGASQPQHF. For the CDR3, the DNA is TGTGCCAGCAGCCCCGGGGGGGCAAGTCAGCCCCAGCATTTT.

The rearrangement joins TRBV27 to TRBJ1-1; D not resolved. The CDR3 consists of 13 residues. V gave up 6 bases and J gave up 3 bases, with 11 bases separating them. Germline CDR1 is MNHEY and CDR2 is SMNVEV (reference sequence). CDR3 coding DNA: TGTGCCAGCAGAATGGCACTCCACACTGAAGCTTTCTTT. Its translation: CASRMALHTEAFF.

This clone was found once. The chain is built from TRBV15 and TRBJ2-7, with D possibly being TRBD1 or TRBD2 (5 bases each). The ends were cut back, 3 bases at V and 6 bases at J, with 15 bases in the middle. CDR3 length equals 14 residues. Germline loops: CDR1 LNHNV, CDR2 YYDKDF (reference sequence). CDR3 sequence reads: CATSSSSPGGEQYF. The DNA for the CDR3 is TGTGCCACCAGCAGTAGCTCACCTGGGGGCGAGCAGTACTTC.

This chain uses TRBV5-4 with TRBJ2-3; TRBD2 might be the D (6 bases). The V gene lost 1 base and the J gene lost 0 bases, with 15 bases spanning the gap. Germline V gene lookup returns CDR1 SGHNT and CDR2 YYREEE (reference sequence). This CDR3 is 17 amino acids long. CDR3 sequence: CASSLRPGTRSTDTQYF. In DNA form, the CDR3 reads TGTGCCAGCAGCTTGCGACCCGGGACTCGGAGCACAGATACGCAGTATTTT.

Only one count was recorded for this clone. The chain links TRBV11-2 to TRBJ1-1, with no clear D. The germline gives CDR1 SGHAT, CDR2 FQNNGV. The V end lost 1 base, the J end lost 8 bases, and 2 bases lay between the germline ends. The CDR3 has 10 residues. CDR3 region: CASSLGEAFF. The DNA of the CDR3 is TGTGCCAGCAGCTTAGGGGAAGCTTTCTTT. Combining the CDR3 with reference TRBV11-2 and TRBJ1-1 gives the whole variable domain EAGVAQSPRYKIIEKRQSVAFWCNPISGHATLYWYQQILGQGPKLLIQFQNNGVVDDSQLPKDRFSAERLKGVDSTLKIQPAKLEDSAVYLCASSLGEAFFGQGTRLTVV.

This clone has just one count. V is TRBV15 and J is TRBJ2-1, with 9 bases identical to TRBD2. In germline, CDR1 is LNHNV, CDR2 YYDKDF (reference sequence). This CDR3 comprises 13 residues. V lost 4 bases, J lost 10 bases, and 5 bases stayed unmatched. In DNA form, the CDR3 reads TGTGCCACCAGCACGGTTAGCGGGAGCGAGCAGTTCTTC. Amino acid sequence: CATSTVSGSEQFF.

The chain is built from TRBV28 and TRBJ2-1, with D maybe TRBD1 (5 bases). CDR1 is MDHEN and CDR2 is SYDVKM in the germline V gene. The ends were cut back, 6 bases at V and 4 bases at J, with 19 bases in the middle. This CDR3 region has 16 residues. The chain's CDR3 is CASSLSQGLGYNEQFF. CDR3 bases: TGTGCCAGCAGCCTAAGCCAGGGATTGGGGTACAATGAGCAGTTCTTC.

V usage is TRBV19 and J usage is TRBJ1-3, with a tentative D call TRBD1 (6 bases). The V end lost 4 bases, the J end lost 0 bases, and 13 bases lay between the germline ends. The CDR3 runs to 16 residues. CDR1 is LNHDA, CDR2 SQIVND, per germline (reference sequence). The CDR3 sequence is CASSKHRVISGNTIYF. The CDR3 DNA reads as TGTGCCAGTAGTAAGCACAGGGTAATCTCTGGAAACACCATATATTTT.

This sequence joins TRBV2 and TRBJ2-3, with 10 bases identical to TRBD2. The trim removed 4 bases at V and 0 bases at J, leaving 13 bases unmatched. This CDR3 has 19 residues. Germline lookup yields CDR1 SNHLY and CDR2 FYNNEI. For the CDR3, the DNA is TGTGCCAGCAGTGGAATCCCAGCGGGGGGGGATTTTAGCACAGATACGCAGTATTTT. Translating gives CASSGIPAGGDFSTDTQYF. Using reference TRBV2 and TRBJ2-3 for the parts outside the CDR3, the full variable domain is EPEVTQTPSHQVTQMGQEVILRCVPISNHLYFYWYRQILGQKVEFLVSFYNNEISEKSEIFDDQFSVERPDGSNFTLKIRSTKLEDSAMYFCASSGIPAGGDFSTDTQYFGPGTRLTVL.

The J gene is TRBJ2-6, the V gene TRBV27; D unresolved. The CDR3 consists of 14 residues. Germline V CDR1 and CDR2: MNHEY, SMNVEV (reference sequence). The ends were cut back, 7 bases at V and 0 bases at J, with 7 bases in the middle. CDR3: CASTRGSGANVLTF. In DNA form, the CDR3 reads TGTGCCAGCACCCGAGGCTCTGGGGCCAACGTCCTGACTTTC.

As to this clone: The same CDR3 is also encoded by other DNA sequences in this sample. The chain uses TRBV20-1 and TRBJ2-1; D is uncertain. The ends were cut back, 6 bases at V and 5 bases at J, with 5 bases in the middle. The CDR3 length is 10 residues. Germline assignment: CDR1 DFQATT and CDR2 SNEGSKA (reference sequence). The CDR3 DNA follows: TGCAGTGCCAGAAACAATGAGCAGTTCTTC. Translated, it gives CSARNNEQFF.

The chain couples TRBV7-8 to TRBJ2-7, with 7 bases identical to TRBD2. After removal of 0 bases from V and 1 base from J, the junction contained 6 bases not matched to a gene. Germline CDR1 SGHVS, CDR2 FQNEAQ. This CDR3 region has 16 residues. CDR3 DNA: TGTGCCAGCAGCTTAGCGGTGCTAGCGGATTCCTACGAGCAGTACTTC. It yields the protein CASSLAVLADSYEQYF.

J is TRBJ2-1 and V is TRBV7-9; D call uncertain. The CDR3 has 12 amino acids. V was shortened by 6 bases and J by 6 bases, with 9 bases between the two germline ends. Germline assignment: CDR1 SEHNR and CDR2 FQNEAQ (reference sequence). The CDR3 nucleotides are TGTGCCAGCAGTCCCCTGGGCAATGAGCAGTTCTTC. Its translation is CASSPLGNEQFF.

The chain employs TRBV13 and TRBJ2-1; the D is unclear. The CDR3 has 12 amino acids. Germline CDR1 PRHDT, CDR2 FYEKMQ (reference sequence). The ends were cut back, 1 base at V and 9 bases at J, with 7 bases in the middle. In DNA form, the CDR3 reads TGTGCCAGCAGCTTAGAACTGAGTGAGCAGTTCTTC. It codes for CASSLELSEQFF.

The chain employs TRBV7-9 and TRBJ2-3; 7 bases are shared with TRBD2. This CDR3 region has 14 residues. Germline assignment: CDR1 SEHNR and CDR2 FQNEAQ (reference sequence). Trimming removed 8 bases from V and 5 bases from J; junction bases left unmatched: 10. The CDR3 DNA reads TGTGCCAGCCGACATAGCGTAGCGGGAGATACGCAGTATTTT. It specifies CASRHSVAGDTQYF.

This clone appeared a single time. The gene calls are TRBV14 and TRBJ2-1, with 8 bases that match TRBD2. The CDR3 is made up of 15 amino acids. CDR1 is SGHDN and CDR2 is FVKESK in the germline V gene. With V trimmed by 2 bases and J by 2 bases, 2 bases remained unmatched. CDR3 sequence: CASSQTSGPYNEQFF. In DNA, the CDR3 is TGTGCCAGCAGCCAAACTAGCGGACCCTACAATGAGCAGTTCTTC.

J is TRBJ2-7 and V is TRBV4-3; unclear D gene. Germline V gives CDR1 LGHNA, CDR2 YSLEER. V lost 1 base and J 2 bases, leaving 18 bases between the germline ends. This CDR3 is 17 amino acids long. The CDR3 DNA reads as TGCGCCAGCAGCCAAGCCTGGGCGCTAGGCACAACCTACGAGCAGTACTTC. Translated, it gives CASSQAWALGTTYEQYF.